This T cell receptor (beta chain) comes out of a study of T cell responses to AZD1222 COVID-19 vaccine. This CDR3 has 13 amino acids. The V gene lost 5 bases and the J gene lost 11 bases, with 13 bases spanning the gap. Germline V CDR1 and CDR2: MNHEY, SVGEGT. Whole-study results and caveats: Mapped onto spike, vaccine-associated CD4 TCRs spanned it and were dominant at 160-218 and 743-854. Reportedly, nearly half of unique spike TCRs recognized epitopes outside B.1.351/B.1.1.7 mutations. Spike-specific TCR depth and breadth grew after two AZD1222 doses.

Repertoires were generated with immunoSEQ multiplex PCR, while TCRdb's copy carries only in-frame clones and drops some. Of 95,000 to 150,000 clones listed, about 85% are singletons. As for this clone: What it recognizes is unknown.

The V gene is TRBV6-2 or TRBV6-3, the J gene TRBJ1-6; D remains ambiguous. Sequences were derived from peripheral blood, sampled on day 0 of AZD1222 vaccination. This receptor was identified in an adult in good health. This chain's CDR3 is CASSALPIPPLHF. For the CDR3, the DNA is TGTGCCAGCAGTGCCTTACCAATCCCACCCCTCCACTTT.